Detailed here is one T cell receptor beta chain. As yet, its antigen is unknown. Looked up from germline, CDR1 is LGHDT and CDR2 is YNNKEL (reference sequence). The V end lost 4 bases, the J end lost 1 base, and 10 bases lay between the germline ends. This CDR3 spans 14 amino acids. The stable label applied to hyperthyroidism with no ophthalmopathy within 18 months of follow-up. Orbital computed tomography, thyroid ultrasound, TRAb, serum thyroxine and clinical symptoms formed the basis of diagnosis. The data belong to a study of Graves' ophthalmopathy and Graves' hyperthyroidism. RNA transcripts were the source from which TCR beta CDR3 regions were amplified. Amplification began with first-round RT-PCR using HTBI primers, then second-round multiplex PCR was performed. TCRdb fed the multiplex PCR reads into MiXCR, producing one record per CDR3 protein. Among 600,000 to 650,000 distinct CDR3 sequences listed, 20% to 25% were seen once.

Study findings and constraints: Stable hyperthyroidism and ophthalmopathy were told apart by a 13-signature model, which achieved approximately 87% sensitivity and roughly 80% specificity.

This chain connects TRBV3-1 to TRBJ1-1; maybe TRBD1 (5 bases). Sequenced input: peripheral blood. The receptor comes from a woman aged 18-35 years with stable Graves' hyperthyroidism. Some clones in this sample may be carry-over from other donors' samples. CDR3 DNA sequence: TGTGCCAGCAGCCCGACAGTGGAGAACACTGAAGCTTTCTTT. This gives the protein CASSPTVENTEAFF.